A single TCR beta chain is shown here with its context. This sample was taken from a study of blood T cells in healthy people across ages. Primed by a sample-barcoded 5' primer and a J-beta primer mix, a second PCR proceeded for 7 to 11 cycles. TCRdb reanalysed the 5' RACE reads using MiXCR and keeps one entry per CDR3 protein. The sample carries 1,500,000 or so distinct CDR3 sequences, roughly two fifths recorded once. CDR3 length: 16 amino acids. With 2 bases clipped from V and 3 bases from J, the junction kept 9 bases outside the gene matches. Germline V CDR1 and CDR2: MNHEY, SMNVEV (reference sequence).

The sequenced sample consisted of blood. The source of this sequence is a woman aged 18-29 years in good health. J is TRBJ2-5 and V is TRBV27; TRBD1 matches at 7 bases. The CDR3 DNA reads as TGTGCCAGCAGTTTAAGTCTCGGGACAGCAGAAGAGACCCAGTACTTC. Residues: CASSLSLGTAEETQYF.